This is a list of T cell receptor beta chains from one sample in a study of cytotoxic CD8 clonotypes in ibrutinib-treated CLL. The repertoire was sequenced with immunoSEQ multiplex PCR; TCRdb's copy has only in-frame clones and lacks some. The data contain fewer than 30,000 clones, around 69% of them singletons. Specimen: PBMCs, collected at disease progression, from a patient treated with ibrutinib. These receptors were taken from a human donor with chronic lymphocytic leukemia. Both conserved end residues are part of each CDR3. D genes are given only for firm matches. The size field is filled for only some rows; it gives once, few, many or a size class.

size: few; J: TRBJ1-2; V: TRBV5-1; D: TRBD1; DNA: TGCGCCAGCAGCGCACAGGGGATCGGGGATGGCTACACCTTC; CDR3: CASSAQGIGDGYTF
size: -; J: TRBJ2-3; V: TRBV7-2; D: -; DNA: TGTGCCAGCAGCTTGTCTAAGGGTAGCACAGATACGCAGTATTTT; CDR3: CASSLSKGSTDTQYF
size: -; J: TRBJ1-5; V: TRBV2; D: -; DNA: TGTGCCAGCGGGGGGATCTCTCAGCCCCAGCATTTT; CDR3: CASGGISQPQHF
size: -; J: TRBJ1-1; V: TRBV6-6; D: -; DNA: TGTGCCAGCAGTTACTCTGGGGAGGCGGGCACTGAAGCTTTCTTT; CDR3: CASSYSGEAGTEAFF
size: -; J: TRBJ2-3; V: TRBV13; D: TRBD2; DNA: TGTGCCAGCAGCTCCCCGGGGGGGCTTATGCCTAGCACAGATACGCAGTATTTT; CDR3: CASSSPGGLMPSTDTQYF
size: -; J: TRBJ2-2; V: TRBV6-5; D: -; DNA: TGTGCCAGCAGCTACACACCAGGTTCCGGGGAGCTGTTTTTT; CDR3: CASSYTPGSGELFF
size: -; J: TRBJ2-7; V: TRBV9; D: -; DNA: TGTGCCAGCAGCCGTCTGGGCTCCGGGGGGCTCTCCTACGAGCAGTACTTC; CDR3: CASSRLGSGGLSYEQYF
size: -; J: TRBJ1-1; V: TRBV7-8; D: -; DNA: TGTGCCAGCAGCAGCAGCCTAAACACTGAAGCTTTCTTT; CDR3: CASSSSLNTEAFF
size: -; J: TRBJ2-5; V: TRBV14; D: -; DNA: TGTGCCAGCGCTAGAGGGGCAGGGCAAGAGACCCAGTACTTC; CDR3: CASARGAGQETQYF
size: -; J: TRBJ1-1; V: TRBV5-1; D: -; DNA: TGCGCCAGCAGAAGCCCGAACACTGAAGCTTTCTTT; CDR3: CASRSPNTEAFF
size: -; J: TRBJ2-1; V: TRBV6-5; D: -; DNA: TGTGCCAGCAGTTACTCGTGGGGGCCCAACGTCAATGAGCAGTTCTTC; CDR3: CASSYSWGPNVNEQFF
size: -; J: TRBJ1-1; V: TRBV13; D: -; DNA: TGTGCCAGCAGCCAGAGGGGTAGCGGGTTGAACACTGAAGCTTTCTTT; CDR3: CASSQRGSGLNTEAFF
size: -; J: TRBJ1-2; V: TRBV7-3; D: -; DNA: TGTGCCAGCAGCTTACGACAGTCTCACTACTATGGCTACACCTTC; CDR3: CASSLRQSHYYGYTF
size: -; J: TRBJ1-2; V: TRBV4-1; D: -; DNA: TGCGCCAGCAGCCTAGACAGATATGGTGGCTACACCTTC; CDR3: CASSLDRYGGYTF
size: -; J: TRBJ2-1; V: TRBV19; D: TRBD1; DNA: TGTGCCAGTCTCCCCTCCACCGGGACAGGGGGCCTCTTCTACAATGAGCAGTTCTTC; CDR3: CASLPSTGTGGLFYNEQFF
size: -; J: TRBJ2-1; V: TRBV7-8; D: -; DNA: TGTGCCAGCAGCTTCGGCCCTTTTAGGAATGAGCAGTTCTTC; CDR3: CASSFGPFRNEQFF
size: -; J: TRBJ2-1; V: TRBV10-2; D: -; DNA: TGCGCCAGCAGTGCTTCCTCGGGGGGCCCTGAGCGTGAGCAGTTCTTC; CDR3: CASSASSGGPEREQFF
size: few; J: TRBJ2-7; V: TRBV4-2; D: TRBD2; DNA: TGTGCCAGCAGCCAAAAGCGGGGTGGAGCGTACGAGCAGTACTTC; CDR3: CASSQKRGGAYEQYF
size: -; J: TRBJ1-2; V: TRBV5-4; D: TRBD1; DNA: TGTGCCAGCAGCTCAACGGGACAGGGGGCGGGCGGCTACACCTTC; CDR3: CASSSTGQGAGGYTF
size: -; J: TRBJ2-1; V: TRBV11-2; D: TRBD2; DNA: TGTGCCAGCAGGGGCGGGGGACCCTACAATGAGCAGTTCTTC; CDR3: CASRGGGPYNEQFF
size: -; J: TRBJ1-2; V: TRBV5-4; D: -; DNA: TGTGCCAGCGGACCCACGATAGTTAACTATGGCTACACCTTC; CDR3: CASGPTIVNYGYTF
size: -; J: TRBJ1-2; V: TRBV6-5; D: -; DNA: TGTGCCAGCAGTTACTCGCTCCCGGGCCCTAAGGGAGGCTACACCTTC; CDR3: CASSYSLPGPKGGYTF
size: -; J: TRBJ1-2; V: TRBV27; D: TRBD1; DNA: TGTGCCAGCAGCCCTAACAGGGGAGACTATGGCTACACCTTC; CDR3: CASSPNRGDYGYTF
size: -; J: TRBJ2-1; V: TRBV5-4; D: TRBD1; DNA: TGTGCCAGCAGCTTGGACAGGGGGTGGAACAATGAGCAGTTCTTC; CDR3: CASSLDRGWNNEQFF
size: -; J: TRBJ1-2; V: TRBV19; D: -; DNA: TGTGCCAGTAGTACTCAGTCGGGCGATGGCTACACCTTT; CDR3: CASSTQSGDGYTF
size: -; J: TRBJ2-7; V: TRBV7-2; D: TRBD2; DNA: TGTGCCAGCAGCTCCTTAGCGGGTCCCTACGAGCAGTACTTC; CDR3: CASSSLAGPYEQYF
size: -; J: TRBJ2-1; V: TRBV13; D: TRBD1; DNA: TGTGCCAGCAGCTCTGAGGGGGCCCTCTCCAATGAGCAGTTCTTC; CDR3: CASSSEGALSNEQFF
size: once; J: TRBJ1-1; V: TRBV5-4; D: -; DNA: TGTGCCAGCAGCCATCAGTGGAACACTGAAGCTTTCTTT; CDR3: CASSHQWNTEAFF
size: -; J: TRBJ1-1; V: TRBV6-6; D: -; DNA: TGTGCCAGCAGTTGGTCCACTGAAGCTTTCTTT; CDR3: CASSWSTEAFF
size: -; J: TRBJ2-7; V: TRBV4-2; D: -; DNA: TGTGCCAGCAGCCAACCCAATAAGGGGACAGACGCGGGGGAGCAGTACTTC; CDR3: CASSQPNKGTDAGEQYF
size: -; J: TRBJ1-2; V: TRBV7-2; D: -; DNA: TGTGCCAGCAGCTTAGCAGCAGCTCAATACCTGGCCTATGGCTACACCTTC; CDR3: CASSLAAAQYLAYGYTF
size: -; J: TRBJ1-1; V: TRBV14; D: TRBD1; DNA: TGTGCCAGCAGCCAGACAGGGGTTGGCACTGAAGCTTTCTTT; CDR3: CASSQTGVGTEAFF
size: -; J: TRBJ2-2; V: TRBV9; D: -; DNA: TGTGCCAGCAGCGTCAGCTGGGCCGAGAACACCGGGGAGCTGTTTTTT; CDR3: CASSVSWAENTGELFF
size: -; J: TRBJ1-5; V: TRBV7-2; D: -; DNA: TGTGCCAGCAGCTTAGCGAGTGGTCGGCAGCCCCAGCATTTT; CDR3: CASSLASGRQPQHF
size: -; J: TRBJ1-5; V: TRBV4-1; D: TRBD1; DNA: TGCGCCAGCAGCCAAGATAATTCAGGGGGCTACCAGCCCCAGCATTTT; CDR3: CASSQDNSGGYQPQHF
size: -; J: TRBJ1-1; V: TRBV7-9; D: -; DNA: TGTGCCAGCAGCTTAACACAAGACACTGAAGCTTTCTTT; CDR3: CASSLTQDTEAFF
size: -; J: TRBJ1-2; V: TRBV11-2; D: TRBD1; DNA: TGTGCCAGCAGCCACCTACAGGGGCCTCAGCTGGGCTACACCTTC; CDR3: CASSHLQGPQLGYTF
size: -; J: TRBJ2-2; V: TRBV27; D: -; DNA: TGTGCCACCGAAACGCAAGGGGGCACCGGGGAGCTGTTTTTT; CDR3: CATETQGGTGELFF
size: -; J: TRBJ1-4; V: TRBV25-1; D: TRBD1; DNA: TGTGCCAGCAGGCCAGGGGGGAGGGGTTCATCTGAACTGTTTTTT; CDR3: CASRPGGRGSSELFF
size: -; J: TRBJ2-3; V: TRBV27; D: TRBD2; DNA: TGTGCCAGCACCCATGGGTATACTAGCGGAGATACGCAGTATTTT; CDR3: CASTHGYTSGDTQYF
size: -; J: TRBJ2-3; V: TRBV10-3; D: TRBD1; DNA: TGTGCCATCAGACAGGGGCCTTCAGATACGCAGTATTTT; CDR3: CAIRQGPSDTQYF
size: -; J: TRBJ1-2; V: TRBV10-2; D: TRBD1; DNA: TGCGCCAGCACCCTGACAGGGAGCTATGGCTACACCTTC; CDR3: CASTLTGSYGYTF
size: -; J: TRBJ1-1; V: TRBV5-1; D: -; DNA: TGCGCCAGCACCCGTCCGGAGGGACTGAACACTGAAGCTTTCTTT; CDR3: CASTRPEGLNTEAFF
size: -; J: TRBJ1-1; V: TRBV7-6; D: TRBD1; DNA: TGTGCCAGCAGCCCCAGACAGGGGAACACTGAAGCTTTCTTT; CDR3: CASSPRQGNTEAFF
size: -; J: TRBJ1-4; V: TRBV19; D: -; DNA: TGTGCCAGTAGTACGCCGAGTGCTGGCACTAATGAAAAACTGTTTTTT; CDR3: CASSTPSAGTNEKLFF
size: -; J: TRBJ2-3; V: TRBV21-1; D: -; DNA: TGTGCCAGCAGCAAAGTTTCGCAGGGGGCGATAGATACGCAGTATTTT; CDR3: CASSKVSQGAIDTQYF